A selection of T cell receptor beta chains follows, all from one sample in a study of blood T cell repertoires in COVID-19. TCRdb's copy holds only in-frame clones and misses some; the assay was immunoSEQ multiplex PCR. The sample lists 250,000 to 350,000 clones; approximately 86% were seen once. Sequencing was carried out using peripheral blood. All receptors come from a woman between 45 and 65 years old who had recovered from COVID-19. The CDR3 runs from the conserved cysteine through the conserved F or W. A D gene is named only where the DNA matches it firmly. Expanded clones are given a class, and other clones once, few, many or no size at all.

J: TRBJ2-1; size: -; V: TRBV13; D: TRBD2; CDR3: CASSLSPRGGVQFF; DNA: TGTGCCAGCAGCTTAAGCCCCCGGGGGGGAGTGCAGTTCTTC
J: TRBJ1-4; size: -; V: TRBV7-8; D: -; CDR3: CASSLGDRTQEVLFF; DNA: TGTGCCAGCAGCTTAGGTGACAGGACTCAGGAGGTACTGTTTTTT
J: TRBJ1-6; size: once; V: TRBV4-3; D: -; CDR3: CASSRVGSSPLHF; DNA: TGCGCCAGCAGCCGCGTCGGGAGTTCACCCCTCCACTTT
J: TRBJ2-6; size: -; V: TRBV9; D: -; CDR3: CASSVAQGASSGANVLTF; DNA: TGTGCCAGCAGCGTAGCGCAGGGCGCTTCCTCTGGGGCCAACGTCCTGACTTTC
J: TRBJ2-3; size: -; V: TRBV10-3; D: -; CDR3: CAIRQAGSTDTQYF; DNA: TGTGCCATCCGCCAAGCGGGTAGCACAGATACGCAGTATTTT
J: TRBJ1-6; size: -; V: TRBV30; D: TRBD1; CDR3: CAWSQDRGNSPLHF; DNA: TGTGCCTGGAGTCAGGACAGGGGAAATTCACCCCTCCACTTT
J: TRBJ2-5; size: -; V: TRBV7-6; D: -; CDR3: CASSPRRGWQETQYF; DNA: TGTGCCAGCAGCCCGAGACGGGGATGGCAAGAGACCCAGTACTTC
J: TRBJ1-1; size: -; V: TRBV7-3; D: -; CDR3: CASSLGGWNEAFF; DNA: TGTGCCAGCAGCTTAGGAGGCTGGAATGAAGCTTTCTTT
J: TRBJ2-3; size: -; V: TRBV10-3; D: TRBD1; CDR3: CAISAGTGSIDTQYF; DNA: TGTGCCATCAGTGCCGGGACAGGGTCCATAGATACGCAGTATTTT
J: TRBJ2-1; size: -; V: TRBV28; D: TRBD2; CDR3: CASSLLSGNNNEQFF; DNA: TGTGCCAGCAGTTTATTAAGCGGGAATAACAATGAGCAGTTCTTC
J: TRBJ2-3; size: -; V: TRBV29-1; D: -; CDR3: CSVRYVPGHTDTQYF; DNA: TGCAGCGTTCGATACGTCCCGGGACATACAGATACGCAGTATTTT
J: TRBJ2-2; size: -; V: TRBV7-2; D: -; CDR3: CASSDTRTGELFF; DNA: TGTGCCAGCAGCGACACTAGAACCGGGGAGCTGTTTTTT
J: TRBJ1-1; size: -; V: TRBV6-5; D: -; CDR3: CASRETVGDPEAFF; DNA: TGTGCCAGCAGAGAGACAGTGGGCGATCCTGAAGCTTTCTTT
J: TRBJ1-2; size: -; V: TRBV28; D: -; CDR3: CASSLRWRGGYTF; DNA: TGTGCCAGCAGTTTGAGGTGGAGGGGTGGCTACACCTTC
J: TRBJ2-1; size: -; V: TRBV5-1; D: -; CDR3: CASSLGGGLYNEQFF; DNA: TGCGCCAGCAGCTTGGGAGGCGGACTCTACAATGAGCAGTTCTTC
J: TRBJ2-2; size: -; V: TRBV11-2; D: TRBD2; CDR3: CASSPLAGGTGELFF; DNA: TGTGCCAGCAGCCCTCTAGCGGGCGGCACCGGGGAGCTGTTTTTT
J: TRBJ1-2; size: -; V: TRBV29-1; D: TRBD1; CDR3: CSAASTTGDGYTF; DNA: TGCAGCGCCGCATCCACGACAGGGGATGGCTACACCTTC
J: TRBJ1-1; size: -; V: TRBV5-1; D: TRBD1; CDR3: CASSLQGETEAFF; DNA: TGCGCCAGCAGCTTACAGGGGGAAACTGAAGCTTTCTTT
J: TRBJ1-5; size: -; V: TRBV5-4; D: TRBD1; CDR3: CASSLQGVDQPQHF; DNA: TGTGCCAGCAGCTTGCAGGGGGTCGATCAGCCCCAGCATTTT
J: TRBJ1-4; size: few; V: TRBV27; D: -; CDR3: CASSVGAPNEKLFF; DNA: TGTGCCAGCAGTGTGGGGGCCCCTAATGAAAAACTGTTTTTT
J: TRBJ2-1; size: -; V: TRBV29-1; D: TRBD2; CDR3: CSVELADTYNEQFF; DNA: TGCAGCGTTGAACTAGCGGATACCTACAATGAGCAGTTCTTC
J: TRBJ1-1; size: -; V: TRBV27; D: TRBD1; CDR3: CASSPRTGLEAFF; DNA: TGTGCCAGCAGTCCCAGGACAGGTCTTGAAGCTTTCTTT
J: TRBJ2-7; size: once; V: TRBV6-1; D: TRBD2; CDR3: CASSETGGSYEQYF; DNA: TGTGCCAGCAGTGAAACGGGGGGATCCTACGAGCAGTACTTC
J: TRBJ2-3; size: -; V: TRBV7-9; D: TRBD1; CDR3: CASSLATRGQITDTQYF; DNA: TGTGCCAGCAGCTTAGCAACCAGGGGGCAAATCACAGATACGCAGTATTTT
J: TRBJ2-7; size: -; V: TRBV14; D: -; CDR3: CASSRGVGSVDYEQYF; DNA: TGTGCCAGCAGCCGGGGAGTGGGGAGCGTGGACTACGAGCAGTACTTC
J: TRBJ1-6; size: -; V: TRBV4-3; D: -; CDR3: CASSQEGRDSPLHF; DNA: TGCGCCAGCAGCCAAGAAGGGCGGGATTCACCCCTCCACTTT
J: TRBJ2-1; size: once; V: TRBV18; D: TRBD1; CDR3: CASSEGQGDNEQFF; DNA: TGTGCCAGCTCAGAGGGACAGGGTGACAATGAGCAGTTCTTC
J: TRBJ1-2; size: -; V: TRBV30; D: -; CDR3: CAWSVSGVGGYTF; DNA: TGTGCCTGGAGTGTATCGGGGGTAGGTGGCTACACCTTC
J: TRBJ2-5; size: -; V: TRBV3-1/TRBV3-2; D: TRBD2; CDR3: CASSQVSVAGGGETQYF; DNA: TGTGCCAGCAGCCAAGTTTCAGTAGCGGGGGGAGGCGAGACCCAGTACTTC
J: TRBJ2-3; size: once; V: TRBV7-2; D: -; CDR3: CASSLEGIGTDTQYF; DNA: TGTGCCAGCAGCCTCGAGGGAATTGGCACAGATACGCAGTATTTT
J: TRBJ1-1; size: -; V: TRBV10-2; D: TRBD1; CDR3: CASLQGATTEAFF; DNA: TGCGCCAGTCTACAGGGGGCGACCACTGAAGCTTTCTTT
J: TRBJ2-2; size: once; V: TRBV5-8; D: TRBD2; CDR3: CASSRGRDTGELFF; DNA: TGTGCCAGCAGCCGAGGGAGGGACACCGGGGAGCTGTTTTTT
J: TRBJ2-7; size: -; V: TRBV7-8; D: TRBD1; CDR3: CASSAGTGKSLFQQYF; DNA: TGTGCCAGCAGCGCTGGGACAGGGAAATCCCTATTCCAGCAGTACTTC
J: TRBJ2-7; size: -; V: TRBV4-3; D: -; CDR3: CASSQVSQGQYEQYF; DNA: TGCGCCAGCAGCCAAGTATCACAGGGTCAATACGAGCAGTACTTC
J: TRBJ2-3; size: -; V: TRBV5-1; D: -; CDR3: CASRRWPSGDTQYF; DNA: TGCGCCAGCAGGCGGTGGCCCTCGGGAGATACGCAGTATTTT
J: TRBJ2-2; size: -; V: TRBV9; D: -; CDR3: CASSASGELELFF; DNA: TGTGCCAGCAGCGCCTCGGGGGAGTTGGAGCTGTTTTTT
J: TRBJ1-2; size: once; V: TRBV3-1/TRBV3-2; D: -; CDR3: CASSQVGGRNYGYTF; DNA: TGTGCCAGCAGCCAAGTCGGAGGCAGGAACTATGGCTACACCTTC
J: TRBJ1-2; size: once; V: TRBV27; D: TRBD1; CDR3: CASRANRGDYGYTF; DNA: TGTGCCAGCAGGGCAAACAGGGGTGACTATGGCTACACCTTC
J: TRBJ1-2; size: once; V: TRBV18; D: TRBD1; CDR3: CASSATGTGNYGYTF; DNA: TGTGCCAGCTCAGCAACCGGGACAGGGAACTATGGCTACACCTTC
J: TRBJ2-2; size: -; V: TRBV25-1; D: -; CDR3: CASRASNTGELFF; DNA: TGTGCCAGCAGGGCTTCGAACACCGGGGAGCTGTTTTTT
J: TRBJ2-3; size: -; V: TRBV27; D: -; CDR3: CASSLPTTDTQYF; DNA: TGTGCCAGCAGTTTACCTACCACAGATACGCAGTATTTT
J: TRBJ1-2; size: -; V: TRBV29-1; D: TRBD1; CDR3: CSFAWGTGGINYGYTF; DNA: TGCAGCTTTGCGTGGGGAACAGGGGGAATTAACTATGGCTACACCTTC
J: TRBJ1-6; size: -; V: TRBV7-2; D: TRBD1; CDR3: CASSFWDRDSPLHF; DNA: TGTGCCAGCAGCTTCTGGGACAGGGATTCACCCCTCCACTTT
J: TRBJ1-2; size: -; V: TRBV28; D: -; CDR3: CASSLQAGNYGYTF; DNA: TGTGCCAGCAGTTTACAAGCTGGTAACTATGGCTACACCTTC
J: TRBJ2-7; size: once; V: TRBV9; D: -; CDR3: CASSVARARSYEQYF; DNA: TGTGCCAGCAGCGTAGCCAGGGCACGCTCCTACGAGCAGTACTTC
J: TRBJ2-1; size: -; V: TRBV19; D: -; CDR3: CASSIGTGGYNEQFF; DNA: TGTGCCAGTAGTATAGGCACCGGCGGCTACAATGAGCAGTTCTTC
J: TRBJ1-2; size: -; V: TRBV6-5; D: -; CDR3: CAAVDRHYGYTF; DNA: TGTGCCGCGGTCGACAGGCACTATGGCTACACCTTC
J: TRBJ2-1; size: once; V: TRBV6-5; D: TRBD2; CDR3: CASSLWGGEQFF; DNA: TGTGCCAGCAGTTTATGGGGGGGGGAGCAGTTCTTC